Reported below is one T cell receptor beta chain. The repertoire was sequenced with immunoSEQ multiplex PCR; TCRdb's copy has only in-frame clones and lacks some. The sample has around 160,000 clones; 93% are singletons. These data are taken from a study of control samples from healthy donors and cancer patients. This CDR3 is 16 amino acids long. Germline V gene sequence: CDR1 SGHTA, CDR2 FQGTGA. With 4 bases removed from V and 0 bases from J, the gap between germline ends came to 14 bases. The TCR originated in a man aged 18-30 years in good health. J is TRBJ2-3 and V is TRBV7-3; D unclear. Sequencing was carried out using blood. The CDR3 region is CASSSMDLPSTDTQYF. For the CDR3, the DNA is TGTGCCAGCAGCTCTATGGATTTACCTAGCACAGATACGCAGTATTTT.